The present T cell receptor beta chain was sequenced within a study of blood T cell repertoires in COVID-19. Generated by immunoSEQ multiplex PCR, the TCRdb table keeps only in-frame clones and is missing some. The sample contains roughly 46,000 clones, approximately 80% of which appear only once. The CDR3 loop spans 16 amino acids. Germline V CDR1 and CDR2: KGHDR, SFDVKD. V was clipped by 2 bases and J by 5 bases; unmatched bases: 8. V usage is TRBV24-1 and J usage is TRBJ2-1, with TRBD2 matching 7 bases. The TCR comes from a man in his fifties or sixties with acute or convalescent COVID-19. Sample: peripheral blood. The CDR3 nucleotides read TGTGCCACCAGTGATTCGGCCCAGCGGGGCCACAATGAGCAGTTCTTC. This translates into CATSDSAQRGHNEQFF.